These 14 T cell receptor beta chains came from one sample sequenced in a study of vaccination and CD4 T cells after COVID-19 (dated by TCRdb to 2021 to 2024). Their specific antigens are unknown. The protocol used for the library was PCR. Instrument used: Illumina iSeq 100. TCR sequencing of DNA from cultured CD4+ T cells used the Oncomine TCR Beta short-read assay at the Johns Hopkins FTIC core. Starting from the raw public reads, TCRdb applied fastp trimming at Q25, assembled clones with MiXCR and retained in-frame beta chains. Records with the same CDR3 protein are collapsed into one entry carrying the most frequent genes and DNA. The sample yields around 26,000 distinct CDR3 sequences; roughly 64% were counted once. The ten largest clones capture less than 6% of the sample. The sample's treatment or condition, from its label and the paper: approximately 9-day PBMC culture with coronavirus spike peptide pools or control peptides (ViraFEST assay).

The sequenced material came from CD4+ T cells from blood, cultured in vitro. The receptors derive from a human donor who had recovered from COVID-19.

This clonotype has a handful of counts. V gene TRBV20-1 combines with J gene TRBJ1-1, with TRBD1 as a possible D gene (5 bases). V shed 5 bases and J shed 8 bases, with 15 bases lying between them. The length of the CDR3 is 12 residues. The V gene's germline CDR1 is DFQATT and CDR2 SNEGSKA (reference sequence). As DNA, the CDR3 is TGCAGTGCTGACCGGGGCTATTTGGAAGCTTTCTTT. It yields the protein CSADRGYLEAFF.

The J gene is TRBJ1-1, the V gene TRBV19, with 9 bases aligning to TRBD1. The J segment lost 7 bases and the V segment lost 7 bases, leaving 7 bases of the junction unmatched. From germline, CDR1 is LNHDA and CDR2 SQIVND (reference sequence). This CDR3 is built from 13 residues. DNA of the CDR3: TGTGCCAGTAAGGAGGGACAGGGAGTTGAAGCTTTCTTT. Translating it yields CASKEGQGVEAFF. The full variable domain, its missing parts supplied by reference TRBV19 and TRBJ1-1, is DGGITQSPKYLFRKEGQNVTLSCEQNLNHDAMYWYRQDPGQGLRLIYYSQIVNDFQKGDIAEGYSVSREKKESFPLTVTSAQKNPTAFYLCASKEGQGVEAFFGQGTRLTVV.

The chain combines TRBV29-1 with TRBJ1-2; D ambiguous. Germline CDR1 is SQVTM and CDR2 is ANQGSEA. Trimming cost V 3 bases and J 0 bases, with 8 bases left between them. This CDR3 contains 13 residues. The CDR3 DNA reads TGCAGCGTTGACAAAACCCCTAACTATGGCTACACCTTC. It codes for CSVDKTPNYGYTF.

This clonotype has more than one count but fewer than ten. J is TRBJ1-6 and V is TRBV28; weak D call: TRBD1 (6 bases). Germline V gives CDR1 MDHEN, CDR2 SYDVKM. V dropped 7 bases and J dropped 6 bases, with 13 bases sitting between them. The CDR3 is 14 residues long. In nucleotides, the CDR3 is TGTGCCAGCATAATACAACAGGGTAATTCACCCCTCCACTTT. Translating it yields CASIIQQGNSPLHF.

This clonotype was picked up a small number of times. The CDR3 here is CASSSTAATNEKLFF. As DNA, the CDR3 is TGTGCCAGCAGTTCGACAGCGGCAACTAATGAAAAACTGTTTTTT. The chain carries TRBV27 and TRBJ1-4; perhaps TRBD1 as D (5 bases). The length of the CDR3 is 15 residues. The germline V and J ends were trimmed by 4 bases and 0 bases, with 9 bases remaining between them. The germline V gene has CDR1 MNHEY and CDR2 SMNVEV (reference sequence).

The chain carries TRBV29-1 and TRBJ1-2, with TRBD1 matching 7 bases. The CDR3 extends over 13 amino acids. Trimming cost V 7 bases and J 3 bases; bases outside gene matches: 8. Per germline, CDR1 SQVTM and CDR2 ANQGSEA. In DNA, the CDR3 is TGCAGCGCAGAGACAGGGACGGACTATGGCTACACCTTC. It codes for CSAETGTDYGYTF.

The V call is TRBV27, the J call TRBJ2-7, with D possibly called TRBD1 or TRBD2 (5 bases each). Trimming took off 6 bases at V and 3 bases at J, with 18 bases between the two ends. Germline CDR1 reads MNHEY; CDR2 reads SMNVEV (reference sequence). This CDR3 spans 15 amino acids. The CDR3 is CASRSVGVGSYEQYF. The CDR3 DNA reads TGTGCCAGCAGGTCTGTAGGGGTTGGGAGCTACGAGCAGTACTTC.

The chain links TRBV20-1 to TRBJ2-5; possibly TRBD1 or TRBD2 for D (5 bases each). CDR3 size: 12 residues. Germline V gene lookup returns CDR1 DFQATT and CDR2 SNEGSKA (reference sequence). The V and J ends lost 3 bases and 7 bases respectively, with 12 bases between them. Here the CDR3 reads CSASKGRATQYF. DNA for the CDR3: TGCAGTGCTAGCAAGGGACGGGCGACCCAGTACTTC.

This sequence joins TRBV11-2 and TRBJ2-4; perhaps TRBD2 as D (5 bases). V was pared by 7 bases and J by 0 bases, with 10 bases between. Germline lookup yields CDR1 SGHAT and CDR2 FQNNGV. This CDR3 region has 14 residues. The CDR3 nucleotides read TGTGCCAGCAACGTCGGACTAGCCAAAAACATTCAGTACTTC. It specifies CASNVGLAKNIQYF.

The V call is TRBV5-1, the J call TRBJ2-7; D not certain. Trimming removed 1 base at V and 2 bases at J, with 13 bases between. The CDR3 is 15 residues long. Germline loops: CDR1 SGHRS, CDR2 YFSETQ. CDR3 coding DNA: TGCGCCAGCAGCTTGTTAGGCCCTTATCCCTACGAGCAGTACTTC. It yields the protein CASSLLGPYPYEQYF.

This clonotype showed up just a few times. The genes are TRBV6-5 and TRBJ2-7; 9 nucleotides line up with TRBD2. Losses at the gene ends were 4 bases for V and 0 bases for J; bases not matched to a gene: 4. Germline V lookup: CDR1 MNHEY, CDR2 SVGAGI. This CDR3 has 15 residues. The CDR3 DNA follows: TGTGCCAGCAGTTCGGCGCGGGAGGGCTCCTACGAGCAGTACTTC. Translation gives CASSSAREGSYEQYF.

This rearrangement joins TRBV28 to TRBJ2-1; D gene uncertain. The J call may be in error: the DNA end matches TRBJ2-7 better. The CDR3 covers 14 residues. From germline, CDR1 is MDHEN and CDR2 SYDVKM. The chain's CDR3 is CASSLTTPYYEQYF. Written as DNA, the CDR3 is TGTGCCAGCAGTTTAACTACCCCGTACTACGAGCAGTACTTC.

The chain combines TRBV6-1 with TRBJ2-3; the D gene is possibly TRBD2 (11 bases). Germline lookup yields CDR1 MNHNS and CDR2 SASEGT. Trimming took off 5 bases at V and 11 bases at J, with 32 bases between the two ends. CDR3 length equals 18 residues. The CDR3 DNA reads TGTGCCAGCAGTCGGGGCTTGACAGGGGGCCCGGGACTAGCGGTGCAGTATTTT. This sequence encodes CASSRGLTGGPGLAVQYF.

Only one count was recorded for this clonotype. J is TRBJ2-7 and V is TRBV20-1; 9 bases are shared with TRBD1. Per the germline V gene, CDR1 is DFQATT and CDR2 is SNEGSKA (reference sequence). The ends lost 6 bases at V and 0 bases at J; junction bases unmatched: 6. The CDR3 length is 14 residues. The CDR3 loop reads CSATGTGNSYEQYF. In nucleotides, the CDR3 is TGCAGTGCCACTGGGACAGGGAACTCCTACGAGCAGTACTTC.